This T cell receptor beta chain emerged from a study of radiation and T cells in renal cell carcinoma. In the study overall: Nephrectomy followed 15 Gy stereotactic body radiation by 4 weeks.

With respect to this clone: The antigen remains unidentified.

TCRdb's copy holds only in-frame clones and misses some; the assay was immunoSEQ multiplex PCR. The sample has tens of thousands of clones; about 80% are singletons. The V end lost 4 bases, the J end lost 4 bases, and 8 bases lay between the germline ends. Germline CDR1 and CDR2: LNHDA and SQIVND (reference sequence). The CDR3 contains 13 residues. Time point indicated: blood 2 weeks post-SBRT. Treatment noted: 15 Gy SBRT to primary tumor, nephrectomy 4 weeks later. The patient's renal cell carcinoma had clear cell pathology. The study's findings and limits: From baseline, blood top tumor clonotypes peaked at 2 weeks post-radiation. Baseline intratumoral clonotype presence is unknown without pretreatment biopsies.

Material: blood, obtained from a patient whose treatment included radiotherapy and nephrectomy. The receptor's source is a woman in her 70s with renal cell carcinoma. The chain links TRBV19 to TRBJ1-5, with D unresolved. CDR3 nucleotides: TGTGCCAGTAGTAGCAGCGTTAATCAGCCCCAGCATTTT. This sequence encodes CASSSSVNQPQHF.